This T cell receptor beta chain was recorded in a study of T cells in Graves' hyperthyroidism and ophthalmopathy (dated by TCRdb to between 2018 and 2021). About the investigation overall: Peripheral blood was collected at initial diagnosis, before any treatment. In several Graves' hyperthyroidism patients, the study also compared T-cell repertoires from thyroid tissue with T-cell repertoires from blood. According to the paper, TCR Vbeta CDR3 sequencing was carried out on roughly 130 peripheral blood samples, which came from more than 40 ophthalmopathy, around 75 hyperthyroidism and roughly 17 progressor patients. Following sampling, methimazole starting at 30 mg daily was given to hyperthyroidism patients, and high-dose intravenous methylprednisolone was given to ophthalmopathy patients. TCR V-J signatures able to tell the groups apart were searched for in a discovery cohort of 90 to 100 patients, of whom about 40 had Graves' ophthalmopathy and around 58 had stable Graves' hyperthyroidism. For training and testing, the roughly 97 patients in the discovery cohort were randomly divided in a 7:3 ratio. An independent validation cohort of 18 to 20 hyperthyroidism patients and over 15 patients who later progressed to ophthalmopathy tested prospective prediction of ophthalmopathy. Results and caveats for the whole study, not just this receptor: Most expanded thyroid clonotypes (frequency above 0.001) were also found in blood, which suggests that blood repertoires may mirror thyroid immune responses. Ophthalmopathy was separated from stable hyperthyroidism by a 13 V-J signature model, with over 85% sensitivity and about 84% specificity obtained in cross-validation and 80%/75% obtained in testing. In validation, progression to ophthalmopathy was predicted by the model with about 70% sensitivity and roughly 76% specificity, a median of about 6.4 months before onset. No statistical method was used to set the sample size in advance, and investigators knew the group allocation.

Worth noting for this clonotype: The clone's antigen remains unknown. Within one base of it there is no much larger clone, and no base qualities were kept.

Inclusive of the bounding cysteine and phenylalanine, the CDR3 is 14 residues long. Only the CDR3 portion is preserved as DNA: 42 bases, with reading frame beginning at the first base. V ends up 4 bases short and J 4 bases short, with an unmatched junction base count of 4. Based on the germline V gene (reference sequence), the CDR1 and CDR2 sequences are SGHNT and YYREEE. The TCR beta CDR3 regions were amplified from RNA transcripts. The TCR CDR3 was subjected to a first round of RT-PCR using the HTBI primer set and the Qiagen OneStep RT-PCR kit. Libraries were constructed in a second round of multiplex PCR, after which size selection and purification were performed. Paired-end sequencing of the libraries was performed with 100 bp reads on an Illumina HiSeq2000. For the original study's pipeline: Raw data were processed with SOAPnuke, discarding reads with adapters, uncalled bases, mean Phred below 15, or no exact constant-primer or identifier match. COPE v1.2.5 was used to merge high-quality paired reads, and clonotypes were defined as unique nucleotide sequences. MiTCR v1.1 was used to align the clonotypes against IMGT TRBV, TRBD and TRBJ reference segments. Only V-J combinations with frequency above 0.0001, covering about 99% of repertoires, were analysed. A TCS score was defined as the ratio of F50 (clonal expansion) to E x V (chaos), with BLOSUM62-based TCRdist applied between CDR3 peptides within each V-J. Welch's t-statistics and random forest reduced approximately 520 V-J features to 13, which were used in a naive Bayes classifier (R e1071). TCRdb passed the public sequencing reads through fastp at Q25 and MiXCR, retaining productive beta sequences. Each entry is one CDR3 protein sequence, shown with its most common DNA and genes. The V and J calls and clone size come from TCRdb's table, not from the authors' own analysis. The sample has 350,000 to 450,000 distinct CDR3 sequences on record, about 14% of them singletons. Approximately 29% of the sample is taken by the ten largest.

Moderately to severely active disease, a Clinical Activity Score of at least 3, a NOSPECS grade of at least 4, and a duration under 3 months were present in ophthalmopathy patients. Patients with uncontrolled infections, other autoimmune diseases, pregnancy or lactation were excluded. Clinical symptoms, serum thyroxine and TRAb, thyroid ultrasound, and orbital computed tomography formed the basis for the diagnoses. PBMCs were isolated from 8 to 10 ml of fresh peripheral blood by Ficoll-Paque density gradient centrifugation. Total RNA was extracted with Trizol reagent, and quality was checked on an Agilent 2100 Bioanalyzer.

This chain joins TRBV5-4 to TRBJ1-4; the central 7 bases match TRBD1. The sample was blood. The source of this sequence is a man between 45 and 60 years old with Graves' ophthalmopathy. This receptor carries the CDR3 CASSIDRVNEKLFF. In nucleotide form, the sequence is TGTGCCAGCAGCATAGACAGGGTTAATGAAAAACTGTTTTTT.